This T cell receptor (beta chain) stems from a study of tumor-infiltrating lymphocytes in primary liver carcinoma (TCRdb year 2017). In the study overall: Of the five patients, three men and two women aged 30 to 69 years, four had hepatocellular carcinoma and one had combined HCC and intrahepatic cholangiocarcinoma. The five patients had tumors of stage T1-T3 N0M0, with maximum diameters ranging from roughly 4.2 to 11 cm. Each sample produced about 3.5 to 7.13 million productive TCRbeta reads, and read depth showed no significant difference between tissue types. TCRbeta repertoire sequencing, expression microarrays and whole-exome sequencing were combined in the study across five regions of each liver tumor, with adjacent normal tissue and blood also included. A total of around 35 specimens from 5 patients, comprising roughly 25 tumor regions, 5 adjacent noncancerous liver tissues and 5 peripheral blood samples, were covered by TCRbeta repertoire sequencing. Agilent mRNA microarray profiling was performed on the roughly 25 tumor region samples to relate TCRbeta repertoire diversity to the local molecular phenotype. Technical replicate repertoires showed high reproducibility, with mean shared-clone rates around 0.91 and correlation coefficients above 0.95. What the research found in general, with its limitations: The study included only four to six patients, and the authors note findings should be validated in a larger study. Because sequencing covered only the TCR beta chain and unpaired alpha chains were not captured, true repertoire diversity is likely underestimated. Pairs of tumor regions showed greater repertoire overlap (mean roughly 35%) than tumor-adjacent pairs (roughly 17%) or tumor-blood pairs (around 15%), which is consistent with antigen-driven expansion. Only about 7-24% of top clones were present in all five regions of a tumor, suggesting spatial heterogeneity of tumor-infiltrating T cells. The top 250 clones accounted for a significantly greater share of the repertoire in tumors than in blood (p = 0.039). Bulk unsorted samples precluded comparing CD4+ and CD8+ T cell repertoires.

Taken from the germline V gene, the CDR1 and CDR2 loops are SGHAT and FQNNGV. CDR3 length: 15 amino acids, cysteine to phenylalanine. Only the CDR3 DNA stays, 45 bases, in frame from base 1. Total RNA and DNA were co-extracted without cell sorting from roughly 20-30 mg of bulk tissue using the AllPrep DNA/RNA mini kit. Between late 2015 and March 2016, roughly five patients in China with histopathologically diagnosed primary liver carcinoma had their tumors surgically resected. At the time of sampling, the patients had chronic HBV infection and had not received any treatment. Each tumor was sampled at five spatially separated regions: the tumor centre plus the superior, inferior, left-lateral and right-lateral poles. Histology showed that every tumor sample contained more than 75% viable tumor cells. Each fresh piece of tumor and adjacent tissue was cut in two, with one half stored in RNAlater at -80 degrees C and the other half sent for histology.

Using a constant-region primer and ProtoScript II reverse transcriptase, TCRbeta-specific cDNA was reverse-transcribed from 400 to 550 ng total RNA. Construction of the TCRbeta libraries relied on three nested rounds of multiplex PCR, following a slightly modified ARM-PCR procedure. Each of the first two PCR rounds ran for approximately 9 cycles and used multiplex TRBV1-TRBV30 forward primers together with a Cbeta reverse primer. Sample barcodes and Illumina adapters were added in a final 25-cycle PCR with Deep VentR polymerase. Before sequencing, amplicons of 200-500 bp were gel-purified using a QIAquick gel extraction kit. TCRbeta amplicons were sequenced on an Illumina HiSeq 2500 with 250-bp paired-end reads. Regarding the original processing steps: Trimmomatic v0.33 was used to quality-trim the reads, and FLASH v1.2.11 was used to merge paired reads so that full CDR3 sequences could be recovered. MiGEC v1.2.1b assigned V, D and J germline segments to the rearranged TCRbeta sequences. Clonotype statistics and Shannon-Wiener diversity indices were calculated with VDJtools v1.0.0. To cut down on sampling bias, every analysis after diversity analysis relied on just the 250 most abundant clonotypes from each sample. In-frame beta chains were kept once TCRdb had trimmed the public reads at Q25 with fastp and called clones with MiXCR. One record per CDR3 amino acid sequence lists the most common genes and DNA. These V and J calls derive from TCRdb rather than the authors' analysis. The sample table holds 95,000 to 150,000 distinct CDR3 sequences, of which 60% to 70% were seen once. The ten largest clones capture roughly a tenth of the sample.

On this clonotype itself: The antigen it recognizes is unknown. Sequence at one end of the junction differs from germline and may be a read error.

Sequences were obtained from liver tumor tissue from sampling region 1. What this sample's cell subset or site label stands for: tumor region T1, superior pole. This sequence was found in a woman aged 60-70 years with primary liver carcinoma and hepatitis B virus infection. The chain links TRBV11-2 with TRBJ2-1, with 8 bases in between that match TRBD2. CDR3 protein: CANSFTGGFNNEQFF. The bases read TGTGCCAACAGCTTTACGGGAGGGTTCAATAATGAGCAGTTCTTC.